The 10 T cell receptor beta chains in this list originate from one sample, sequenced in a study of early T cells in non-severe SARS-CoV-2 infection. TCRdb reprocessed the 5' RACE reads with MiXCR, giving one entry per CDR3 protein. Of fewer than 65,000 distinct CDR3 sequences in the sample, approximately 6.1% are singletons; the top ten hold around 3.5%. The specimen was whole blood, collected at baseline. The receptors shown here come from an adult who was a healthcare worker with PCR-confirmed SARS-CoV-2 infection or an uninfected control (not recorded which).

This clonotype was detected ten times or more. This chain joins TRBV6-6 and TRBJ2-7; 11 nucleotides line up with TRBD1. The V gene end was trimmed by 2 bases and the J gene end by 2 bases; junction bases not matched to a gene: 14. The germline V gene has CDR1 MNHNY and CDR2 SVGAGI (reference sequence). This CDR3 is built from 19 residues. CDR3 residues: CASSYGSYPGTGGTYEQYF. Written as DNA, the CDR3 is TGTGCCAGCAGTTACGGCTCCTATCCCGGGACAGGGGGGACCTACGAGCAGTACTTC.

This clonotype was seen at least ten times. The chain links TRBV2 to TRBJ1-1, with unresolved D. Germline V gives CDR1 SNHLY, CDR2 FYNNEI. V was shortened by 5 bases and J by 7 bases, with 5 bases between the two germline ends. This CDR3 is 10 amino acids long. The chain's CDR3 is CASSLGEAFF. CDR3 bases: TGTGCCAGCAGTCTCGGTGAAGCTTTCTTT.

In this sample, this clonotype turned up many times. The chain has TRBV4-1 and TRBJ2-1; TRBD2 matches 8 bases. This CDR3 comprises 16 residues. The germline V gene has CDR1 MGHRA and CDR2 YSYEKL. After removal of 4 bases from V and 0 bases from J, the junction contained 5 bases not matched to a gene. The DNA of the CDR3 is TGCGCCAGCAGCCCGGGTAGCGGGAACTCCTACAATGAGCAGTTCTTC. Protein: CASSPGSGNSYNEQFF.

This sequence joins TRBV6-2 or TRBV6-3 and TRBJ1-5; no firm D call. The germline gives CDR1 MNHEY, CDR2 SVGEGT. V gave up 6 bases and J gave up 3 bases, with 12 bases separating them. The CDR3 is 14 residues long. CDR3 sequence: CASSWTAFNQPQHF. The CDR3 DNA reads TGTGCCAGCAGCTGGACGGCTTTCAATCAGCCCCAGCATTTT.

This clonotype was observed a handful of times. J is TRBJ2-1 and V is TRBV20-1; no clear D. Trimming pared 3 bases from V and 5 bases from J, leaving 8 bases between. This CDR3 spans 12 amino acids. Germline CDR1 and CDR2: DFQATT and SNEGSKA (reference sequence). The CDR3 loop reads CSASRLNNEQFF. CDR3 DNA: TGCAGTGCTAGTCGGCTAAACAATGAGCAGTTCTTC.

In its sample, this clonotype was seen many times. The chain couples TRBV18 to TRBJ1-3; 7 positions agree with TRBD1. The CDR3 totals 15 residues. V lost 3 bases, J lost 4 bases, and 6 bases stayed unmatched. Germline V lookup: CDR1 KGHSH, CDR2 LQKENI. CDR3 nucleotides: TGTGCCAGCTCACCCGAGACAGGGTCAGGAAACACCATATATTTT. Protein: CASSPETGSGNTIYF.

In this sample, this clonotype turned up many times. The chain carries TRBV28 and TRBJ1-6; 10 nucleotides agree with TRBD1. Germline CDR1 MDHEN, CDR2 SYDVKM. This CDR3 region has 16 residues. With 0 bases clipped from V and 7 bases from J, the junction kept 3 bases outside the gene matches. CDR3 residues: CASSLWGQGTNSPLHF. The CDR3 DNA reads TGTGCCAGCAGTTTATGGGGACAGGGGACGAATTCACCCCTCCACTTT. The whole variable domain, filled in from reference TRBV28 and TRBJ1-6, reads DVKVTQSSRYLVKRTGEKVFLECVQDMDHENMFWYRQDPGLGLRLIYFSYDVKMKEKGDIPEGYSVSREKKERFSLILESASTNQTSMYLCASSLWGQGTNSPLHFGNGTRLTVT.

The CDR3 bases are TGTGCCAGCAGGGTAGCGGGATGGGACAATGAGCAGTTCTTC. This encodes CASRVAGWDNEQFF. This sequence joins TRBV6-2 or TRBV6-3 and TRBJ2-1; 8 bases agree with TRBD2. After removal of 6 bases from V and 5 bases from J, the junction contained 6 bases not matched to a gene. The CDR3 sequence is 14 residues long. Germline-derived CDR1 and CDR2 are MNHEY and SVGEGT.

V gene TRBV29-1 combines with J gene TRBJ1-1, with TRBD1 matching 7 bases. With V trimmed by 7 bases and J by 0 bases, 8 bases remained unmatched. Looked up from germline, CDR1 is SQVTM and CDR2 is ANQGSEA. The length of the CDR3 is 14 residues. The CDR3: CSAGDSFMNTEAFF. The CDR3 nucleotides read TGCAGCGCTGGGGACAGCTTCATGAACACTGAAGCTTTCTTT.

This clonotype was observed at least ten times. V is TRBV7-9 and J is TRBJ2-7; no definite D call. The V end lost 8 bases, the J end lost 1 base, and 15 bases lay between the germline ends. This CDR3 contains 14 residues. CDR1 is SEHNR and CDR2 is FQNEAQ in the germline V gene (reference sequence). In DNA form, the CDR3 reads TGTGCCAGCGTTGATGCCGGAAAGTCCTACGAGCAGTACTTC. Its translation is CASVDAGKSYEQYF. Drawing the rest from reference TRBV7-9 and TRBJ2-7, the complete variable domain is DTGVSQNPRHKITKRGQNVTFRCDPISEHNRLYWYRQTLGQGPEFLTYFQNEAQLEKSRLLSDRFSAERPKGSFSTLEIQRTEQGDSAMYLCASVDAGKSYEQYFGPGTRLTVT.